Only a few counts were recorded for the clone carrying this TCR beta chain. The antigen is undetermined. This specimen belongs to a study of T-cell memory formation after mild COVID-19. General study results and limits: CD4+ bias marked clones expanding day 15 to 37, unlike balanced contracting clones. That cross-reactive memory joined was suggested by some responding clones appearing in pre-infection memory. Among contracting clones, CD4+ were mainly CM/EM and CD8+ enriched in EMRA.

TCRdb reprocessed the 5' RACE reads with MiXCR, giving one entry per CDR3 protein. The sample yields 140,000 to 150,000 distinct CDR3 sequences, roughly 21% seen once. The ends were cut back, 4 bases at V and 6 bases at J, with 10 bases in the middle. Germline CDR1 SNHLY, CDR2 FYNNEI. The CDR3 extends over 12 amino acids. Material: PBMCs or a T cell subset sorted from them (not recorded which). The receptor comes from an adult woman who had mild COVID-19 (a few samples of this study predate the infection). Cell type and time point are not known. This rearrangement joins TRBV2 to TRBJ2-7, with D perhaps being TRBD1 or TRBD2 (6 bases each). CDR3 coding DNA: TGTGCCAGCAGTGTAGGGGGGACCGAGCAGTACTTC. It codes for CASSVGGTEQYF. Full variable domain (rest looked up from reference TRBV2 and TRBJ2-7): EPEVTQTPSHQVTQMGQEVILRCVPISNHLYFYWYRQILGQKVEFLVSFYNNEISEKSEIFDDQFSVERPDGSNFTLKIRSTKLEDSAMYFCASSVGGTEQYFGPGTRLTVT.